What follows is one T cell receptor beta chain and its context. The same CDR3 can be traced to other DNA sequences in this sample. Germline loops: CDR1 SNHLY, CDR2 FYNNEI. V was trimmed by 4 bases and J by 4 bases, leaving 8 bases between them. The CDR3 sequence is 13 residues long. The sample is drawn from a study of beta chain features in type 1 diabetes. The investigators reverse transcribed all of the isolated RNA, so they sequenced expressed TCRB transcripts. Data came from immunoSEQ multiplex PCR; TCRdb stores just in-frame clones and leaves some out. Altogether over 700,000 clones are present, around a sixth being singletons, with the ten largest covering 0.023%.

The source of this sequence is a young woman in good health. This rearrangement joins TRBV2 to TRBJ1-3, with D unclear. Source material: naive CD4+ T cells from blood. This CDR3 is CASSGQTGNTIYF. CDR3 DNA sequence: TGTGCCAGCAGTGGGCAGACCGGAAACACCATATATTTT.